The next 31 T cell receptor beta chains were all read from a single sample in a study of sequential checkpoint blockade in melanoma. Generated by immunoSEQ multiplex PCR, the TCRdb table keeps only in-frame clones and is missing some. This sample has some 4,100 clones, with 15% to 20% found just once. Treatment indicated: randomized to nivolumab then ipilimumab (arm A) or the reverse (arm B). This sample comprised tumor tissue (inferred from file names), obtained from a patient given nivolumab and ipilimumab in sequence. These TCRs come from a human donor with melanoma.

By frequency in the sample, this clone is large. The chain combines TRBV28 with TRBJ1-5, with D hard to call. Germline V gene data show CDR1 as MDHEN and CDR2 as SYDVKM. The CDR3 extends over 14 amino acids. The V end lost 7 bases, the J end lost 2 bases, and 12 bases lay between the germline ends. CDR3 sequence (DNA): TGTGCCAGCACGGTTGGTATTGGCAATCAGCCCCAGCATTTT. As protein: CASTVGIGNQPQHF. The complete variable domain, with remaining parts taken from reference TRBV28 and TRBJ1-5, reads DVKVTQSSRYLVKRTGEKVFLECVQDMDHENMFWYRQDPGLGLRLIYFSYDVKMKEKGDIPEGYSVSREKKERFSLILESASTNQTSMYLCASTVGIGNQPQHFGDGTRLSIL.

This clone came up a few times. The chain recombines TRBV12-5 with TRBJ2-7; 8 bases align to TRBD1. This CDR3 contains 15 residues. Germline assignment: CDR1 LGHNT and CDR2 FRNRAP. The CDR3 spells CASTPGTGVNYEQYF. For the CDR3, the DNA is TGTGCCAGCACTCCCGGGACAGGCGTTAACTACGAGCAGTACTTC.

The chain employs TRBV6-8 and TRBJ1-5, with D hard to call. V was shortened by 7 bases and J by 5 bases, with 15 bases between the two germline ends. The CDR3 is 14 residues long. Germline V gene data show CDR1 as MNHGY and CDR2 as SAAAGT. CDR3: CASIEIRGDQPQHF. The DNA for the CDR3 is TGTGCCAGCATTGAAATTCGTGGGGATCAGCCCCAGCATTTT.

The chain uses TRBV19 and TRBJ2-4; no definite D call. CDR1 is LNHDA, CDR2 SQIVND, per germline (reference sequence). V was trimmed by 5 bases and J by 0 bases, leaving 14 bases between them. The CDR3 contains 16 residues. The CDR3 coding sequence is TGTGCCAGTAGTCCCCGTGGCCTACCAGCCAAAAACATTCAGTACTTC. It specifies CASSPRGLPAKNIQYF.

The chain has TRBV14 and TRBJ1-1, with 7 bases fitting TRBD1. The trim removed 3 bases at V and 10 bases at J, leaving 11 bases unmatched. Germline V gene data show CDR1 as SGHDN and CDR2 as FVKESK. The CDR3 is 14 amino acids. The CDR3 loop is CASSQARTGGVAFF. CDR3 bases: TGTGCCAGCAGCCAGGCTCGGACAGGTGGGGTAGCTTTCTTT.

This clone has only a few counts. The chain has TRBV15 and TRBJ1-4; D call uncertain. CDR1 is LNHNV, CDR2 YYDKDF, per germline (reference sequence). This CDR3 is built from 16 residues. V was trimmed by 1 base and J by 3 bases, leaving 12 bases between them. CDR3 bases: TGTGCCACCAGCAGAGGGGAGGCAACAGCTAATGAAAAACTGTTTTTT. Its translation is CATSRGEATANEKLFF.

This clone appeared many times. The chain employs TRBV11-3 and TRBJ1-1; a possible D gene is TRBD1 (6 bases). This CDR3 spans 14 amino acids. Germline V CDR1 and CDR2: SGHNT, YENEEA. The V and J ends lost 4 bases and 1 base respectively, with 10 bases between them. This CDR3 reads CASSYRVENTEAFF. CDR3 coding DNA: TGTGCCAGCAGCTACAGGGTCGAGAACACTGAAGCTTTCTTT. The variable domain in full, completed from reference TRBV11-3 and TRBJ1-1, reads EAGVVQSPRYKIIEKKQPVAFWCNPISGHNTLYWYLQNLGQGPELLIRYENEEAVDDSQLPKDRFSAERLKGVDSTLKIQPAELGDSAVYLCASSYRVENTEAFFGQGTRLTVV.

The chain recombines TRBV6-7 with TRBJ1-5; no clear D gene. TRBV6-7 is given ORF status, its function remaining uncertain. Trimming cost V 6 bases and J 10 bases, with 10 bases left between them. This CDR3 contains 11 residues. The CDR3 reads CASRLDGPQHF. The CDR3 DNA sequence: TGTGCCAGCAGACTCGACGGACCCCAGCATTTT.

Many counts were recorded for this clone. The chain combines TRBV6-8 with TRBJ2-2; 10 positions match TRBD1. This CDR3 comprises 16 residues. Trimming removed 6 bases from V and 4 bases from J; junction bases left unmatched: 8. Germline loops: CDR1 MNHGY, CDR2 SAAAGT. The DNA of the CDR3 is TGTGCCAGCAGAAAGACCGGGACAGGGGTCACCGGGGAGCTGTTTTTT. Protein: CASRKTGTGVTGELFF.

V is TRBV19 and J is TRBJ1-1, with TRBD1 matching 9 bases. The CDR3 is 17 amino acids. The J segment lost 0 bases and the V segment lost 4 bases, leaving 9 bases of the junction unmatched. CDR1 and CDR2 from the germline V gene are LNHDA and SQIVND (reference sequence). The CDR3 spells CASSTGTGRSMNTEAFF. For the CDR3, the DNA is TGTGCCAGTAGTACCGGGACAGGGAGGAGTATGAACACTGAAGCTTTCTTT. The entire variable domain, with the rest obtained from reference TRBV19 and TRBJ1-1, is as follows: DGGITQSPKYLFRKEGQNVTLSCEQNLNHDAMYWYRQDPGQGLRLIYYSQIVNDFQKGDIAEGYSVSREKKESFPLTVTSAQKNPTAFYLCASSTGTGRSMNTEAFFGQGTRLTVV.

This clone was seen ten or more times. The chain links TRBV11-3 to TRBJ2-5; D is ambiguous. The V and J ends lost 3 bases and 2 bases respectively, with 10 bases between them. CDR1 and CDR2 from the germline V gene are SGHNT and YENEEA. The CDR3 contains 14 residues. Here the CDR3 reads CASSLVGFQETQYF. The DNA for the CDR3 is TGTGCCAGCAGCTTGGTTGGGTTTCAAGAGACCCAGTACTTC.

The J gene is TRBJ2-5, the V gene TRBV11-3, with TRBD1 as a possible D gene (6 bases). The CDR3 sequence is 15 residues long. The V gene's germline CDR1 is SGHNT and CDR2 YENEEA. V shed 0 bases and J shed 0 bases, with 8 bases lying between them. The CDR3 sequence: CASSLEDRYQETQYF. The CDR3, as DNA: TGTGCCAGCAGCTTAGAGGACAGATACCAAGAGACCCAGTACTTC. Using reference TRBV11-3 and TRBJ2-5 for the parts outside the CDR3, the full variable domain is EAGVVQSPRYKIIEKKQPVAFWCNPISGHNTLYWYLQNLGQGPELLIRYENEEAVDDSQLPKDRFSAERLKGVDSTLKIQPAELGDSAVYLCASSLEDRYQETQYFGPGTRLLVL.

This clone was found a few times. This chain links TRBV6-8 with TRBJ2-3, with a tentative D call TRBD1 (5 bases). Trimming removed 0 bases from V and 3 bases from J, with 16 bases in between. Germline CDR1 MNHGY, CDR2 SAAAGT. The CDR3 spans 17 residues. The DNA of the CDR3 is TGTGCCAGCAGTTACTCGATTGCAGGGATGGCGACAGATACGCAGTATTTT. This codes for CASSYSIAGMATDTQYF.

This chain joins TRBV12-5 and TRBJ1-2; D call uncertain. The CDR3 has 11 residues. Germline lookup yields CDR1 LGHNT and CDR2 FRNRAP. The CDR3 region has the DNA TGTGCCAGCGGAGAAGGCTATGGCTACACCTTC. Its protein product is CASGEGYGYTF.

This chain links TRBV5-1 with TRBJ2-1, with 14 bases identical to TRBD2. J lost 5 bases, V lost 4 bases, and 8 bases had no gene match. CDR3 length: 17 amino acids. Per the germline V gene, CDR1 is SGHRS and CDR2 is YFSETQ. CDR3 protein: CASSPGTSGGKHNEQFF. The CDR3 DNA reads TGCGCCAGCAGCCCCGGGACTAGCGGGGGTAAGCACAATGAGCAGTTCTTC.

This clone appeared a few times. The chain carries TRBV6-8 and TRBJ1-2; possible D gene TRBD1, 6 bases. CDR3 length: 14 amino acids. Trimming took off 4 bases at V and 8 bases at J, with 17 bases between the two ends. Germline assignment: CDR1 MNHGY and CDR2 SAAAGT. CDR3 sequence (DNA): TGTGCCAGCAGTTCCCTGCAGGGGAAAGGGGGCTACACCTTC. It translates to CASSSLQGKGGYTF.

This clone is judged medium-sized (0.01 to 0.1%). This rearrangement joins TRBV6-8 to TRBJ2-3, with D perhaps TRBD1 (6 bases). V lost 2 bases and J lost 2, with 14 bases in between. The CDR3 has 16 amino acids. Germline values: CDR1 MNHGY, CDR2 SAAAGT. The CDR3 bases are TGTGCCAGCAGTTACCCTCGCCGGGACAACACAGATACGCAGTATTTT. Its protein product is CASSYPRRDNTDTQYF.

The DNA for the CDR3 is TGTGCCAGCAGTACATTCACACCAGGAGCAGGAAACACCATATATTTT. Its translation is CASSTFTPGAGNTIYF. The rearrangement uses TRBV6-8 and TRBJ1-3; D remains ambiguous. The CDR3 spans 16 residues. Germline V lookup: CDR1 MNHGY, CDR2 SAAAGT. The V and J ends lost 5 bases and 4 bases respectively, with 18 bases between them.

The chain joins TRBV4-1 to TRBJ1-4; D is uncertain. This CDR3 region has 12 residues. Trimming took off 0 bases at V and 14 bases at J, with 10 bases between the two ends. Germline V gives CDR1 MGHRA, CDR2 YSYEKL. The CDR3 loop is CASSQDRSVLFF. The CDR3 nucleotides read TGCGCCAGCAGCCAAGATAGGTCAGTTCTGTTTTTT.

The sample holds one count of this clone. The CDR3 nucleotides are TGTGCCAGTAGTATATCGGCTGGCGAGCAGTACTTC. Translation gives CASSISAGEQYF. The chain uses TRBV19 and TRBJ2-7; D not certain. CDR3 length equals 12 residues. The V gene lost 2 bases and the J gene lost 6 bases, with 8 bases spanning the gap. Germline lookup yields CDR1 LNHDA and CDR2 SQIVND (reference sequence).

This clone was seen more than once but under ten times. The J gene is TRBJ1-2, the V gene TRBV6-8; D is perhaps TRBD1 (6 bases). The V and J ends lost 6 bases and 3 bases respectively, with 14 bases between them. The CDR3 loop spans 14 amino acids. Per the germline V gene, CDR1 is MNHGY and CDR2 is SAAAGT. CDR3 in DNA: TGTGCCAGCAGATCTTGGGGGCCAGACTATGGCTACACCTTC. Protein sequence: CASRSWGPDYGYTF.

Within the sample, this clone is medium-sized. This chain links TRBV6-8 with TRBJ2-1, with 11 bases lining up with TRBD2. The CDR3 is made up of 17 amino acids. Germline V CDR1 and CDR2: MNHGY, SAAAGT. J lost 6 bases, V lost 5 bases, and 12 bases had no gene match. CDR3 sequence: CASSVLAGVTRGNEQFF. In DNA form, the CDR3 reads TGTGCCAGCAGTGTACTAGCGGGAGTAACCCGGGGCAATGAGCAGTTCTTC.

This clone was seen just once. The chain uses TRBV19 and TRBJ2-2; D not resolved. The CDR3 covers 15 residues. Looked up from germline, CDR1 is LNHDA and CDR2 is SQIVND (reference sequence). With 3 bases removed from V and 5 bases from J, the gap between germline ends came to 13 bases. The CDR3 DNA sequence: TGTGCCAGTAGTATTAGGTGGGATAGGACCGGGGAGCTGTTTTTT. Protein product: CASSIRWDRTGELFF.

There are many counts of this clone. The chain couples TRBV11-3 to TRBJ1-1, with D unclear. The CDR3 is 15 amino acids. Trimming left V 3 bases short and J 2 bases short, with 13 bases between. The V gene's germline CDR1 is SGHNT and CDR2 YENEEA. The CDR3 loop reads CASSLSTIPNTEAFF. The CDR3 DNA reads as TGTGCCAGCAGCTTGTCTACAATCCCTAACACTGAAGCTTTCTTT.

The rearrangement uses TRBV19 and TRBJ1-1, with TRBD1 matching over 9 bases. This CDR3 region has 15 residues. V shed 3 bases, J shed 2 bases, and the junction held 4 bases outside the gene matches. The V gene's germline CDR1 is LNHDA and CDR2 SQIVND (reference sequence). The CDR3 DNA sequence: TGTGCCAGTAGTATGACAGGGGGAGGAAACACTGAAGCTTTCTTT. It encodes CASSMTGGGNTEAFF.

The chain is built from TRBV19 and TRBJ2-3; D call uncertain. The germline V and J ends were trimmed by 5 bases and 2 bases, with 8 bases remaining between them. The germline V gene has CDR1 LNHDA and CDR2 SQIVND (reference sequence). The CDR3 length is 13 residues. CDR3 in DNA: TGTGCCAGTAGTTTCACAGTCACAGATACGCAGTATTTT. Translation: CASSFTVTDTQYF.

This clone has only a few counts. The gene calls are TRBV11-3 and TRBJ2-7, with a weak D call TRBD1 (5 bases). This CDR3 has 15 amino acids. The germline gives CDR1 SGHNT, CDR2 YENEEA. Trimming shortened V by 3 bases and J by 1 base, and 13 bases separated the two germline ends. CDR3 sequence reads: CASSFRSDISYEQYF. The DNA for the CDR3 is TGTGCCAGCAGCTTCAGATCGGACATTTCCTACGAGCAGTACTTC.

The chain links TRBV14 to TRBJ1-6, with D maybe TRBD1 (6 bases). Trimming took 4 bases from V and 10 from J, leaving 14 bases between them. This CDR3 has 14 residues. Germline CDR1 reads SGHDN; CDR2 reads FVKESK. The CDR3 DNA is TGTGCCAGCAGCCCCCTGGGGGCGCGGTCACCCCTCCACTTT. This gives the protein CASSPLGARSPLHF.

In its sample, this clone was seen a few times. This sequence joins TRBV19 and TRBJ2-5, with 8 positions matching TRBD1. The J segment lost 5 bases and the V segment lost 9 bases, leaving 11 bases of the junction unmatched. Germline V gene data show CDR1 as LNHDA and CDR2 as SQIVND (reference sequence). CDR3 length: 14 residues. This chain's CDR3 is CASTGGRYGETQYF. CDR3 DNA sequence: TGTGCCAGCACAGGGGGGAGATACGGGGAGACCCAGTACTTC.

The J gene is TRBJ1-2, the V gene TRBV25-1, with D unclear. This CDR3 comprises 14 residues. V was trimmed by 5 bases and J by 6 bases, leaving 16 bases between them. The germline CDR1 and CDR2 sequences are MGHDK and SYGVNS. The DNA of the CDR3 is TGTGCCAGCAGTCTCGGAGAAGTCGGGAATGGCTACACCTTC. It is translated as CASSLGEVGNGYTF.

This clone was detected only a few times. This sequence joins TRBV23-1 and TRBJ1-2; D is ambiguous. TRBV23-1 is flagged as an ORF with uncertain function. The CDR3 length is 14 residues. Trimming removed 7 bases at V and 8 bases at J, with 20 bases between. The CDR3 DNA follows: TGCGCCAGCAACCTTATCCGGGAAGAGAGGGGCTACACCTTC. Amino acid sequence: CASNLIREERGYTF.